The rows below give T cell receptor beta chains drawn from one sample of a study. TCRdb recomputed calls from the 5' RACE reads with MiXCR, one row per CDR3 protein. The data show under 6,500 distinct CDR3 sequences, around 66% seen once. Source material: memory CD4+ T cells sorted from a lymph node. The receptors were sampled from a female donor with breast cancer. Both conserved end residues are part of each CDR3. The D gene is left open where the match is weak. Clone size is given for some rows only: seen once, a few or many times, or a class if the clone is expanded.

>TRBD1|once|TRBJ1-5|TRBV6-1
TGTGCCAGCAGTGAAGCCGGACAGGGTAAATATAGCAATCAGCCCCAGCATTTT
CASSEAGQGKYSNQPQHF
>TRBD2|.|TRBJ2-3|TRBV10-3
TGTGCCATCAGTGAGGACAGCGGGAACACAGATACGCAGTATTTT
CAISEDSGNTDTQYF
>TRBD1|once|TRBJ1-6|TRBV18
TGTGCCAGCACCAGGGGGGGGGATTCACCCCCCCACTTT
CASTRGGDSPPHF
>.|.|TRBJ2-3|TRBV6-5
TGTGCCAGCAGTTACGACAGGAGCACAGATACGCAGTATTTT
CASSYDRSTDTQYF
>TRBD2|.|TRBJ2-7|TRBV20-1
TGCAGTGCTAATCGCCTAGCGGGAAACGAGCAGTACTTC
CSANRLAGNEQYF
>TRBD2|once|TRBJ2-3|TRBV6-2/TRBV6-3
TGTGCCAGCAGTCCCAGCGGGAGTCCCACAGATACGCAGTATTTT
CASSPSGSPTDTQYF
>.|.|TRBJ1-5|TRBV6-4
TGTGCCAGCATAGTCCAGTGCAGGGACGTTCAGCCCCAGCATTTT
CASIVQCRDVQPQHF
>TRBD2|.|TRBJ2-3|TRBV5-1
TGCGCCAGCAGCTTGGCCGGGACTAGGTTCACAGATACGCAGTATTTT
CASSLAGTRFTDTQYF
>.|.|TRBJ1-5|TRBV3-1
TGTGCCAGCAGCCAAGGTTATATTGTCAATCAGCCCCAGCATTTT
CASSQGYIVNQPQHF
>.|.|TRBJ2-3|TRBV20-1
TGCAGTGCACAGAGTAGCACAGATACGCAGTATTTT
CSAQSSTDTQYF
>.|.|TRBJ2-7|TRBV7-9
TGTGCCAGCAGCTCTGGGGGGCTGGGTCTCGAGCAGTACTTC
CASSSGGLGLEQYF
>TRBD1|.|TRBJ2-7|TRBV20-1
TGCAGTGCTAGGGGATTGACAGGGGGCCGAAGGGAGCAGTACTTC
CSARGLTGGRREQYF
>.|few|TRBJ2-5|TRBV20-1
TGCAGTGCCACGATATTGGGTCGAGAGACCCAGTACTTC
CSATILGRETQYF
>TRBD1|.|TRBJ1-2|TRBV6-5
TGTGCCAGCAGTACGTGGACAGGGAGCTATGGCTACACCTTC
CASSTWTGSYGYTF
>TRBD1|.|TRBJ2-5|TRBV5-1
TGCGCCAGCAGCCACTTGGGACAGCCCCAAGAGACCCAGTACTTC
CASSHLGQPQETQYF
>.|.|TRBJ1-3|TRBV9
TGTGCCAGCAGCGTAGTAAACACCATATATTTT
CASSVVNTIYF
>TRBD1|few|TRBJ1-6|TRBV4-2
TGTGCCAGCAGCCAAGATCTGGGACAGCGCAAGCCCCTCCACTTT
CASSQDLGQRKPLHF